This T cell receptor (beta chain) was obtained from a study of T cell responses to AZD1222 COVID-19 vaccine. In germline, CDR1 is LNHNV, CDR2 YYDKDF (reference sequence). The V gene lost 0 bases and the J gene lost 3 bases, with 6 bases spanning the gap. The CDR3 totals 13 residues. Recipients boosted at about 4 weeks or about 12 weeks are pooled. TCRdb keeps only in-frame clones here, not all; method: immunoSEQ multiplex PCR. The data show under 95,000 clones, roughly 88% seen once. Concerning this clone itself: The sample holds other DNA sequences that translate to the same CDR3.

This clonotype originated in an adult who received the AZD1222 COVID-19 vaccine. The chain couples TRBV15 to TRBJ2-7; no clear D. The sample in question was peripheral blood, obtained 28 days after the second AZD1222 dose. CDR3 nucleotides: TGTGCCACCAGCAGAGAGACCGACTACGAGCAGTACTTC. Its protein product is CATSRETDYEQYF.